The present T cell receptor beta chain was sequenced within a study of graft-versus-host responses after intestinal transplantation. The V gene end was trimmed by 5 bases and the J gene end by 9 bases; junction bases not matched to a gene: 18. Germline assignment: CDR1 SGHAT and CDR2 FQDESV (reference sequence). This CDR3 comprises 16 residues. Profiled with immunoSEQ multiplex PCR; TCRdb holds only in-frame clones, not every one. The sample shows around 18,000 clones, roughly 94% of them seen only once. General observations from the study: Recipient marrow harbored GvH clones, some of which surfaced first in ileum or blood. Researchers found peak circulating GvH clone levels linked to early post-transplant HvG declines.

Turning to this clone: Antigen specificity is unknown.

This chain joins TRBV11-1 and TRBJ2-5, with TRBD1 matching 7 bases. This specimen was PBMCs, taken 23 days after intestinal transplant. The TCR comes from a human patient who received an intestinal transplant, so some T cells may come from the graft donor. The CDR3 is CASSPTLQGTTIPQYF. Written as DNA, the CDR3 is TGTGCCAGCAGCCCGACCCTACAGGGGACGACGATCCCCCAGTACTTC.